This T cell receptor beta chain was recorded in a study of response to subunit inactivated influenza vaccine. Study-level findings and limits: Each seasonal flu vaccination may recruit only limited new T cells, authors suggested.

The germline gives CDR1 MDHEN, CDR2 SYDVKM. Trimming shortened V by 8 bases and J by 6 bases, and 29 bases separated the two germline ends. The CDR3 covers 17 residues. This clonotype was seen at least ten times. Antigen: not known. TCRdb processed the RT-PCR reads anew with MiXCR; each CDR3 protein has one entry. Altogether about 160,000 distinct CDR3 sequences are present, about a tenth being singletons, with the ten largest covering over 10%. The source material was non-naive T cells sorted from PBMCs, sampled about 40 days after vaccination. This TCR was sampled from a man over 45 who received an inactivated influenza vaccine. V is TRBV28 and J is TRBJ2-7; D is possibly TRBD1 or TRBD2 (5 bases each). The CDR3 sequence: CASLSYGARQVVPEQYF. The DNA of the CDR3 is TGTGCCAGCCTAAGCTACGGGGCGAGGCAGGTGGTACCCGAGCAGTACTTC.